One sample yielded the 12 T cell receptor beta chains listed below, sequenced in a study of molecular identifiers for immune sequencing clone quantification. From the PCR reads, TCRdb called clonotypes with MiXCR, one entry per CDR3 protein. The sample has just under 650,000 distinct CDR3 sequences; about 20% are singletons. Sequencing was performed on naive CD8+ T cells from blood, with Jurkat cell RNA spiked in. Subset of the sample: FACS-sorted CD8+CD4-CCR7+CD45RA+ naive T cells. These TCRs come from a human donor in good health. Some libraries in this study had Jurkat cell RNA spiked in.

This chain links TRBV10-3 with TRBJ2-7; 9 bases are shared with TRBD1. V gave up 3 bases and J gave up 4 bases; unmatched junction bases: 16. The length of the CDR3 is 18 residues. Germline V gene data show CDR1 as ENHRY and CDR2 as SYGVKD. The CDR3 spells CAISDPGAEQGASYEQYF. The CDR3 DNA is TGTGCCATCAGTGATCCCGGCGCGGAACAGGGGGCGTCTTACGAGCAGTACTTC.

This clonotype was counted many times. V gene TRBV13 combines with J gene TRBJ2-3; no definite D call. Germline V gives CDR1 PRHDT, CDR2 FYEKMQ (reference sequence). V lost 5 bases to trimming and J lost 4 bases, with 10 bases between them. There are 13 residues in the CDR3. Written as DNA, the CDR3 is TGTGCCAGCAGCGCGCGAGGCGCAGATACGCAGTATTTT. This sequence encodes CASSARGADTQYF.

Many counts were recorded for this clonotype. The gene calls are TRBV12-3 or TRBV12-4 and TRBJ1-4; 12 positions agree with TRBD1. V lost 7 bases, J lost 7 bases, and 13 bases stayed unmatched. This CDR3 spans 17 amino acids. Here the CDR3 reads CASIAGTGGLDGEKLFF. Here the CDR3 DNA reads TGTGCCAGCATAGCTGGGACAGGGGGCTTGGACGGTGAAAAACTGTTTTTT.

The chain uses TRBV27 and TRBJ1-2, with D uncertain. V was pared by 3 bases and J by 6 bases, with 2 bases between. CDR1 MNHEY and CDR2 SMNVEV come from the germline V gene (reference sequence). The CDR3 totals 10 residues. CDR3 DNA sequence: TGTGCCAGCAGTTTCGATGGCTACACCTTC. Translating it yields CASSFDGYTF.

This clonotype was detected ten times or more. This rearrangement joins TRBV7-9 to TRBJ1-1; D possibly corresponds to TRBD1 (5 bases). The CDR3 is made up of 14 amino acids. Deletions cut 5 bases from V and 11 bases from J, with 21 bases between. Germline values: CDR1 SEHNR, CDR2 FQNEAQ (reference sequence). CDR3 nucleotides: TGTGCCAGCAGCCCACCAGGGCCGAATTTTAGTGCTTTCTTT. As protein: CASSPPGPNFSAFF.

This clonotype was seen ten or more times. The chain employs TRBV5-8 and TRBJ1-5; 8 bases match TRBD1. CDR3 length: 15 residues. Trimming at V came to 4 bases and at J to 6 bases, leaving 9 bases not matched to a gene. Germline-derived CDR1 and CDR2 are SGHTS and YDEGEE. CDR3 loop: CASSPVGQGTQPQHF. CDR3 nucleotide sequence: TGTGCCAGCAGCCCGGTTGGACAGGGAACTCAGCCCCAGCATTTT.

In this sample, this clonotype turned up many times. The J gene is TRBJ2-7, the V gene TRBV3-1; 11 bases match TRBD2. Per the germline V gene, CDR1 is LGHDT and CDR2 is YNNKEL (reference sequence). The CDR3 loop spans 15 amino acids. The ends lost 3 bases at V and 4 bases at J; junction bases unmatched: 5. The CDR3 sequence is CASSHVLAGAYEQYF. CDR3 bases: TGTGCCAGCAGCCACGTACTAGCGGGAGCTTACGAGCAGTACTTC.

This clonotype was counted at least ten times. The rearrangement links TRBV2 to TRBJ1-1; D is possibly TRBD1 (5 bases). This CDR3 is 14 amino acids long. Germline V gene sequence: CDR1 SNHLY, CDR2 FYNNEI. V was shortened by 7 bases and J by 1 base, with 13 bases between the two germline ends. The CDR3 sequence: CASTKTVPNTEAFF. The DNA of the CDR3 is TGTGCCAGCACCAAGACAGTTCCGAACACTGAAGCTTTCTTT.

In regard to this clonotype: The germline gene is not matched at one end of the junction; a read error may be the cause. V is TRBV6-5 and J is TRBJ2-2; D possibly corresponds to TRBD2 (5 bases). Germline-derived CDR1 and CDR2 are MNHEY and SVGAGI. This CDR3 comprises 13 residues. Here the CDR3 reads CASSYLRVGELVF. CDR3 bases: TGTGCCAGCAGTTACTTGAGAGTCGGGGAGCTGGTTTTT.

The sample holds many counts of this clonotype. An end of the junction differs from the germline gene, which may be a read error. V and J are TRBV6-2 or TRBV6-3 and TRBJ2-3, with D possibly TRBD1 on 5 matching bases. The CDR3 is made up of 11 amino acids. Per germline, CDR1 MNHEY and CDR2 SVGEGT. The CDR3 nucleotides are TGTGCCAGCAGTGACAGTGGCCCCTCCACGTTT. This gives the protein CASSDSGPSTF.

This clonotype has ten or more counts. This chain uses TRBV20-1 with TRBJ2-3; TRBD2 matches 7 bases. V was clipped by 3 bases and J by 0 bases; unmatched bases: 6. This CDR3 contains 15 residues. CDR1 DFQATT and CDR2 SNEGSKA come from the germline V gene (reference sequence). CDR3 sequence (DNA): TGCAGTGCTAGCAGTCTAGCGGATAGCACAGATACGCAGTATTTT. It codes for CSASSLADSTDTQYF.

This chain links TRBV5-6 with TRBJ2-7, with 11 bases aligning to TRBD2. Per germline, CDR1 SGHDT and CDR2 YYEEEE. J was trimmed by 3 bases and V by 3 bases; bases with no gene match: 2. The CDR3 loop spans 14 amino acids. CDR3 DNA sequence: TGTGCCAGCAGCTGGGGGACTAGCGGCTACGAGCAGTACTTC. Translating it yields CASSWGTSGYEQYF.